The next 25 T cell receptor beta chains were all read from a single sample in a study of blood T cell repertoires in COVID-19. The method was immunoSEQ multiplex PCR; TCRdb's version includes in-frame clones alone and lacks a portion of them. The sample records 150,000 to 200,000 clones, roughly nine tenths being singletons. Sequenced: peripheral blood. The receptors come from an older man with acute or convalescent COVID-19.

The chain links TRBV5-1 to TRBJ2-1; the D gene is possibly TRBD2 (6 bases). The germline V gene has CDR1 SGHRS and CDR2 YFSETQ. Trimming left V 0 bases short and J 5 bases short, with 12 bases between. This CDR3 is 15 amino acids long. The CDR3: CASSLAVDYHNEQFF. CDR3 DNA sequence: TGCGCCAGCAGCTTGGCCGTGGACTACCACAATGAGCAGTTCTTC.

This rearrangement joins TRBV7-2 to TRBJ2-7, with TRBD1 identical over 8 bases. The CDR3 has 14 residues. V trimming: 3 bases; J trimming: 4 bases; junction bases outside the gene matches: 5. Germline V gene sequence: CDR1 SGHTA, CDR2 FQGNSA. The CDR3: CASSFQQGVYEQYF. CDR3 nucleotide sequence: TGTGCCAGCAGCTTTCAACAGGGGGTTTACGAGCAGTACTTC. Combining the CDR3 with reference TRBV7-2 and TRBJ2-7 gives the whole variable domain GAGVSQSPSNKVTEKGKDVELRCDPISGHTALYWYRQSLGQGLEFLIYFQGNSAPDKSGLPSDRFSAERTGGSVSTLTIQRTQQEDSAVYLCASSFQQGVYEQYFGPGTRLTVT.

The chain joins TRBV7-2 to TRBJ1-1, with TRBD1 as a possible D gene (6 bases). V lost 5 bases and J lost 7, with 14 bases in between. The CDR3 extends over 13 amino acids. Per germline, CDR1 SGHTA and CDR2 FQGNSA. Written as DNA, the CDR3 is TGTGCCAGCAGCAGGGGGACCGGGGATGAAGCTTTCTTT. Its protein is CASSRGTGDEAFF.

The V call is TRBV5-1, the J call TRBJ2-1, with TRBD1 as a possible D gene (6 bases). This CDR3 has 14 amino acids. CDR1 SGHRS and CDR2 YFSETQ come from the germline V gene. V was trimmed by 5 bases and J by 8 bases, leaving 17 bases between them. The CDR3 region has the DNA TGCGCCAGCAGACCGTTGACAGGTTTCGATGAGCAGTTCTTC. This codes for CASRPLTGFDEQFF.

This clone was recorded once. J is TRBJ2-2 and V is TRBV5-4; 8 bases fit TRBD2. The CDR3 length is 15 residues. In germline, CDR1 is SGHNT, CDR2 YYREEE (reference sequence). The trim removed 3 bases at V and 2 bases at J, leaving 3 bases unmatched. The CDR3 DNA reads TGTGCCAGCAGCTACGGGGGGGGCAACACCGGGGAGCTGTTTTTT. It specifies CASSYGGGNTGELFF.

The genes are TRBV19 and TRBJ2-7; D uncertain. The CDR3 has 12 amino acids. Trimming pared 5 bases from V and 0 bases from J, leaving 5 bases between. CDR1 LNHDA and CDR2 SQIVND come from the germline V gene (reference sequence). CDR3 in amino acids: CASSFSSYEQYF. The CDR3 region has the DNA TGTGCCAGTAGTTTTAGCTCCTACGAGCAGTACTTC.

The chain is built from TRBV12-3 or TRBV12-4 and TRBJ1-1; the D gene is possibly TRBD1 (5 bases). Trimming removed 6 bases at V and 5 bases at J, with 13 bases between. This CDR3 comprises 13 residues. The CDR3 sequence is CASSLTRETEAFF. CDR3 coding DNA: TGTGCCAGCAGCCTAACCAGGGAAACTGAAGCTTTCTTT.

The chain uses TRBV10-3 and TRBJ1-1; D ambiguous. Germline V gives CDR1 ENHRY, CDR2 SYGVKD. V was shortened by 4 bases and J by 1 base, with 10 bases between the two germline ends. The CDR3 is made up of 14 amino acids. The DNA for the CDR3 is TGTGCCATCAGTGGTTATACAGAGAACACTGAAGCTTTCTTT. Translating it yields CAISGYTENTEAFF.

The chain employs TRBV12-3 or TRBV12-4 and TRBJ1-4; no clear D. The CDR3 is 13 residues long. Trimming left V 6 bases short and J 6 bases short, with 11 bases between. The CDR3 loop reads CASSTFGDEKLFF. The CDR3 DNA sequence: TGTGCCAGCAGCACCTTCGGGGATGAAAAACTGTTTTTT.

The chain has TRBV20-1 and TRBJ1-5, with 8 bases fitting TRBD1. With V trimmed by 3 bases and J by 1 base, 5 bases remained unmatched. This CDR3 comprises 15 residues. CDR1 and CDR2 (germline): DFQATT, SNEGSKA (reference sequence). The CDR3 DNA follows: TGCAGTGCTAGTGGACAGGGTTTGAGCAATCAGCCCCAGCATTTT. It yields the protein CSASGQGLSNQPQHF.

The J gene is TRBJ1-2, the V gene TRBV28; 8 positions match TRBD1. V lost 2 bases and J lost 7; bases outside the gene matches: 6. Germline loops: CDR1 MDHEN, CDR2 SYDVKM. This CDR3 spans 14 amino acids. CDR3 in DNA: TGTGCCAGCAGTTTAATAGGACAGGGAGGTGGCTACACCTTC. It yields the protein CASSLIGQGGGYTF.

The V gene is TRBV28, the J gene TRBJ1-2; 11 nucleotides match TRBD1. CDR3 length: 17 residues. Germline CDR1 is MDHEN and CDR2 is SYDVKM. The V gene end was trimmed by 3 bases and the J gene end by 5 bases; junction bases not matched to a gene: 11. The CDR3 bases are TGTGCCAGCAGTTTTGTAGGACAGGGGGCCAGATTGTATGGCTACACCTTC. Its protein is CASSFVGQGARLYGYTF.

The rearrangement uses TRBV11-2 and TRBJ2-1, with D possibly matching TRBD1 (6 bases). Trimming left V 5 bases short and J 5 bases short, with 13 bases between. The CDR3 sequence is 14 residues long. CDR1 SGHAT and CDR2 FQNNGV come from the germline V gene. CDR3 sequence: CASSNLGHHNEQFF. DNA of the CDR3: TGTGCCAGCAGCAACCTGGGACACCACAATGAGCAGTTCTTC.

The gene calls are TRBV5-1 and TRBJ2-7, with TRBD2 identical over 10 bases. Germline CDR1 reads SGHRS; CDR2 reads YFSETQ. V trimming: 4 bases; J trimming: 4 bases; junction bases outside the gene matches: 11. This CDR3 spans 16 amino acids. CDR3 DNA sequence: TGCGCCAGCAGCCCGAGAGAGCGGGAGGGCCCTTACGAGCAGTACTTC. Translation gives CASSPREREGPYEQYF. The full variable domain, rest sourced from reference TRBV5-1 and TRBJ2-7, is KAGVTQTPRYLIKTRGQQVTLSCSPISGHRSVSWYQQTPGQGLQFLFEYFSETQRNKGNFPGRFSGRQFSNSRSEMNVSTLELGDSALYLCASSPREREGPYEQYFGPGTRLTVT.

The J gene is TRBJ1-5, the V gene TRBV28; D might be TRBD1 (6 bases). CDR1 and CDR2 from the germline V gene are MDHEN and SYDVKM. This CDR3 is 17 amino acids long. Trimming left V 6 bases short and J 7 bases short, with 25 bases between. CDR3 coding DNA: TGTGCCAGCAGCCAATTCAGGGGCCTGAGGGGAGTGCAGCCCCAGCATTTT. This gives the protein CASSQFRGLRGVQPQHF.

The chain links TRBV28 to TRBJ1-2, with D maybe TRBD1 (6 bases). Trimming left V 8 bases short and J 8 bases short, with 15 bases between. The CDR3 is 12 amino acids. Germline V lookup: CDR1 MDHEN, CDR2 SYDVKM. The CDR3 nucleotides are TGTGCCAGCCGACGCTACAGGGACGGCTACACCTTC. This translates into CASRRYRDGYTF.

The J gene is TRBJ1-1, the V gene TRBV29-1; 8 bases match TRBD1. Germline V gene lookup returns CDR1 SQVTM and CDR2 ANQGSEA. With V trimmed by 1 base and J by 6 bases, 7 bases remained unmatched. The CDR3 spans 14 residues. This chain's CDR3 is CSVEARQGRAEAFF. The CDR3 bases are TGCAGCGTTGAAGCCCGACAGGGGAGGGCTGAAGCTTTCTTT.

The chain links TRBV6-4 to TRBJ2-7, with a tentative D call TRBD1 (6 bases). CDR1 MRHNA and CDR2 SNTAGT come from the germline V gene. Trimming cost V 4 bases and J 3 bases, with 16 bases left between them. The CDR3 is 15 residues long. The CDR3 nucleotides read TGTGCCAGCAGTGGATGGGGGCGCTCCAACTACGAGCAGTACTTC. Protein sequence: CASSGWGRSNYEQYF.

Only one count was recorded for this clone. This chain links TRBV28 with TRBJ2-6; D possibly corresponds to TRBD1 (5 bases). CDR1 and CDR2 (germline): MDHEN, SYDVKM. V was shortened by 3 bases and J by 1 base, with 10 bases between the two germline ends. The CDR3 runs to 16 residues. The CDR3: CASSLSDSSGANVLTF. The CDR3 DNA reads TGTGCCAGCAGTTTGTCCGACAGTTCTGGGGCCAACGTCCTGACTTTC.

CDR3 protein: CASSFEASGSYEQYF. Written as DNA, the CDR3 is TGCGCCAGCAGCTTCGAGGCTAGCGGGTCGTACGAGCAGTACTTC. The chain links TRBV5-1 to TRBJ2-7, with 8 bases matching TRBD2. The trim removed 2 bases at V and 4 bases at J, leaving 8 bases unmatched. Germline CDR1 is SGHRS and CDR2 is YFSETQ. The CDR3 is 15 residues long.

The chain combines TRBV12-3 or TRBV12-4 with TRBJ1-2, with D possibly TRBD1 on 5 matching bases. The CDR3 spans 13 residues. V lost 3 bases and J 2 bases, leaving 7 bases between the germline ends. CDR3 residues: CASSLQGNYGYTF. CDR3 DNA: TGTGCCAGCAGTTTGCAGGGCAACTATGGCTACACCTTC.

J is TRBJ1-2 and V is TRBV28; 9 nucleotides agree with TRBD1. CDR1 MDHEN and CDR2 SYDVKM come from the germline V gene. The CDR3 is made up of 16 amino acids. V trimming: 3 bases; J trimming: 8 bases; junction bases outside the gene matches: 13. CDR3 region: CASSFQIGTGLSGYTF. The CDR3 DNA reads TGTGCCAGCAGTTTTCAGATCGGGACAGGGTTGTCAGGCTACACCTTC.

The gene calls are TRBV5-1 and TRBJ2-5; tentative D call: TRBD1 (6 bases). The CDR3 has 14 amino acids. V dropped 3 bases and J dropped 0 bases, with 9 bases sitting between them. Per the germline V gene, CDR1 is SGHRS and CDR2 is YFSETQ. In nucleotides, the CDR3 is TGCGCCAGCAGCTCCACAGGGAACCAAGAGACCCAGTACTTC. Amino acid sequence: CASSSTGNQETQYF.

This chain links TRBV7-8 with TRBJ1-1, with 7 nucleotides matching TRBD1. V lost 5 bases, J lost 0 bases, and 9 bases stayed unmatched. The CDR3 runs to 16 residues. Germline assignment: CDR1 SGHVS and CDR2 FQNEAQ. Written as DNA, the CDR3 is TGTGCCAGCAGCCTCCGACAGGGCAGCCTGAACACTGAAGCTTTCTTT. Protein sequence: CASSLRQGSLNTEAFF.

The chain links TRBV19 to TRBJ1-4; 8 bases fit TRBD1. CDR3 length: 20 residues. The junction had 19 bases not matched to a gene; V was cut back by 5 bases and J by 2 bases. Germline lookup yields CDR1 LNHDA and CDR2 SQIVND (reference sequence). In DNA form, the CDR3 reads TGTGCCAGTAGTCCAAGAGATCCGGGACAGGTGGGGTTGACTAATGAAAAACTGTTTTTT. It encodes CASSPRDPGQVGLTNEKLFF. Full variable domain (rest looked up from reference TRBV19 and TRBJ1-4): DGGITQSPKYLFRKEGQNVTLSCEQNLNHDAMYWYRQDPGQGLRLIYYSQIVNDFQKGDIAEGYSVSREKKESFPLTVTSAQKNPTAFYLCASSPRDPGQVGLTNEKLFFGSGTQLSVL.